This paragraph reports one TCR beta chain. Primers for the PCR totalled 60 Vbeta and 13 Jbeta. Sequencing was performed with immunoSEQ multiplex PCR; in TCRdb, only in-frame clones are kept and a portion is missing. The table includes 170,000 or so clones, approximately 82% detected once. The CDR3 runs 15 residues. The germline CDR1 and CDR2 sequences are SEHNR and FQNEAQ (reference sequence). V was pared by 1 base and J by 6 bases, with 3 bases of the junction left unmatched. The record originates from a study of cytomegalovirus exposure and HLA in healthy donors. The source of this sequence is a woman in her 30s in good health and CMV-seronegative. The rearrangement uses TRBV7-9 and TRBJ1-5, with 10 bases that match TRBD1. The sample consisted of PBMCs. CDR3 in amino acids: CASSLGTGGGQPQHF. CDR3 nucleotides: TGTGCCAGCAGCTTAGGGACAGGGGGAGGTCAGCCCCAGCATTTT.